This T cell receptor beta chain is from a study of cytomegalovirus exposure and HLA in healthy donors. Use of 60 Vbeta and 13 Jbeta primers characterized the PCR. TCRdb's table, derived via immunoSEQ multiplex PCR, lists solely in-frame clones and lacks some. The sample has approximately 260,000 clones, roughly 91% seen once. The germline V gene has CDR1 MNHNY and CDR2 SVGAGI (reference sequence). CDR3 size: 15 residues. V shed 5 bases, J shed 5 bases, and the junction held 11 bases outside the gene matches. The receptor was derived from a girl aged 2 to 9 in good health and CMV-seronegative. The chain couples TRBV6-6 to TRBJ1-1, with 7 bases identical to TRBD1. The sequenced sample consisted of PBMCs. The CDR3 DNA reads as TGTGCCAGCAGTACAGGGACAGTCGGTCCGACTGAAGCTTTCTTT. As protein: CASSTGTVGPTEAFF.